This T cell receptor (beta chain) was observed in a study of blood T cells in healthy people across ages. Study-level points and caveats: Researchers said unsorted PBMCs prevented a conclusive naive versus antigen-experienced comparison. Observed TCR beta diversity showed a strong correlation with the percentage of naive T cells as measured by flow cytometry.

It was with a sample-barcoded 5' primer and a J-beta primer mix that a second PCR of roughly 7 to 12 cycles was run. Every cDNA was tagged by a template-switch adaptor with 12 random nucleotides. MiXCR, applied by TCRdb to the 5' RACE reads, yields one record per CDR3 protein. The sample holds approximately 850,000 distinct CDR3 sequences, roughly 60% seen once. Total RNA amounts of at least 5.5 micrograms were extracted per sample. The CDR3 totals 16 residues. Trimming cost V 1 base and J 8 bases; bases outside gene matches: 7. This clonotype was counted a few times. No antigen is known for it. The rearrangement links TRBV12-3 or TRBV12-4 to TRBJ2-1; 11 bases align to TRBD2. The receptor was derived from a man aged 25-40 years in good health. Sequenced sample: blood. The CDR3 here is CASSLVGLAGGYEQFF. CDR3 bases: TGTGCCAGCAGTTTAGTCGGGCTAGCGGGGGGCTATGAGCAGTTCTTC.